These T cell receptor beta chains were read from a single sample in a study of T-cell reconstitution after alpha-beta-depleted transplantation in children. TCRdb recomputed calls from the PCR reads with MiXCR, one row per CDR3 protein. The table lists approximately 640,000 distinct CDR3 sequences, around 17% of them singletons. The sample in question was PBMCs from the stem cell graft donor, obtained from the stem cell graft. Receptor source: a human donor who donated a stem cell graft to a child with acute myeloid leukemia. Each CDR3 is given with its conserved first and last residue. The D gene is left open where the match is weak. Expanded clones are given a class, and other clones once, few, many or no size at all.

j_call: TRBJ2-1
v_call: TRBV5-1
clone_size: many
d_call: NA
cdr3_aa: CASSLGRNNEQFF
cdr3_nt: TGCGCCAGCAGCTTGGGACGGAACAATGAGCAGTTCTTC

j_call: TRBJ2-2
v_call: TRBV4-2
clone_size: NA
d_call: TRBD1
cdr3_aa: CASSRGTRDRDSGELFF
cdr3_nt: TGTGCCAGCAGCCGGGGGACCCGGGACAGGGATTCCGGGGAGCTGTTTTTT

j_call: TRBJ2-7
v_call: TRBV20-1
clone_size: many
d_call: TRBD1
cdr3_aa: CSARAGQGHEQYF
cdr3_nt: TGCAGTGCTAGAGCGGGACAGGGCCACGAGCAGTACTTC

j_call: TRBJ1-5
v_call: TRBV7-2
clone_size: many
d_call: NA
cdr3_aa: CASSLTDNSNQPQHF
cdr3_nt: TGTGCCAGCAGCTTGACAGATAATAGCAATCAGCCCCAGCATTTT

j_call: TRBJ1-2
v_call: TRBV20-1
clone_size: NA
d_call: NA
cdr3_aa: CSAPSSNYGYTF
cdr3_nt: TGCAGTGCACCCAGTTCGAACTATGGCTACACCTTC

j_call: TRBJ1-1
v_call: TRBV20-1
clone_size: many
d_call: TRBD1
cdr3_aa: CSARAGDRATNTEAFF
cdr3_nt: TGCAGTGCTAGAGCGGGGGACAGGGCGACGAACACTGAAGCTTTCTTT

j_call: TRBJ1-1
v_call: TRBV15
clone_size: NA
d_call: NA
cdr3_aa: CATSRDAGSAEAFF
cdr3_nt: TGTGCCACCAGCAGAGATGCGGGCAGCGCTGAAGCTTTCTTT

j_call: TRBJ2-1
v_call: TRBV6-2/TRBV6-3
clone_size: NA
d_call: TRBD2
cdr3_aa: CASSPGGGRRNEQFF
cdr3_nt: TGTGCCAGCAGCCCCGGGGGGGGCCGTCGGAATGAGCAGTTCTTC

j_call: TRBJ2-1
v_call: TRBV20-1
clone_size: many
d_call: TRBD2
cdr3_aa: CSVELAGHEQFF
cdr3_nt: TGCAGTGTAGAACTAGCGGGCCATGAGCAGTTCTTC

j_call: TRBJ2-5
v_call: TRBV27
clone_size: NA
d_call: NA
cdr3_aa: CASSRDWGQETQYF
cdr3_nt: TGTGCCAGCAGTCGAGACTGGGGCCAAGAGACCCAGTACTTC

j_call: TRBJ2-1
v_call: TRBV20-1
clone_size: few
d_call: NA
cdr3_aa: CSQLPSSYNEQFF
cdr3_nt: TGCAGTCAGCTACCCAGCTCCTACAATGAGCAGTTCTTC

j_call: TRBJ1-1
v_call: TRBV5-1
clone_size: few
d_call: TRBD1
cdr3_aa: CASSLEGQREAFF
cdr3_nt: TGCGCCAGCAGCTTGGAGGGACAGAGAGAAGCTTTCTTT

j_call: TRBJ2-7
v_call: TRBV7-2
clone_size: NA
d_call: NA
cdr3_aa: CASSLNGIGGYEQYF
cdr3_nt: TGTGCCAGCAGCTTAAACGGGATAGGGGGCTACGAGCAGTACTTC

j_call: TRBJ1-1
v_call: TRBV7-2
clone_size: NA
d_call: NA
cdr3_aa: CASSYDRSANTEAFF
cdr3_nt: TGTGCCAGCAGCTACGACAGGTCCGCGAACACTGAAGCTTTCTTT

j_call: TRBJ1-5
v_call: TRBV5-1
clone_size: NA
d_call: NA
cdr3_aa: CASSLTGTNQPQHF
cdr3_nt: TGCGCCAGCAGCTTGACAGGCACTAATCAGCCCCAGCATTTT

j_call: TRBJ2-5
v_call: TRBV7-2
clone_size: few
d_call: NA
cdr3_aa: CASSPTSSGETQYF
cdr3_nt: TGTGCCAGCAGCCCGACTAGTTCTGGAGAGACCCAGTACTTC

j_call: TRBJ2-3
v_call: TRBV28
clone_size: NA
d_call: NA
cdr3_aa: CASGITGKTDTQYF
cdr3_nt: TGTGCCAGCGGAATCACAGGGAAGACAGATACGCAGTATTTT

j_call: TRBJ2-2
v_call: TRBV7-2
clone_size: NA
d_call: NA
cdr3_aa: CASSLTGKVNTGELFF
cdr3_nt: TGTGCCAGCAGCCTTACAGGGAAGGTGAACACCGGGGAGCTGTTTTTT

j_call: TRBJ2-7
v_call: TRBV29-1
clone_size: many
d_call: NA
cdr3_aa: CSVELGQGSYEQYF
cdr3_nt: TGCAGCGTTGAACTCGGTCAGGGATCCTACGAGCAGTACTTC

j_call: TRBJ2-2
v_call: TRBV4-1
clone_size: few
d_call: NA
cdr3_aa: CASAQLNTGELFF
cdr3_nt: TGCGCCAGCGCCCAACTGAACACCGGGGAGCTGTTTTTT

j_call: TRBJ2-2
v_call: TRBV5-1
clone_size: NA
d_call: NA
cdr3_aa: CASSLSGPLNTGELFF
cdr3_nt: TGCGCCAGCAGCTTGAGCGGGCCCCTAAACACCGGGGAGCTGTTTTTT

j_call: TRBJ2-3
v_call: TRBV7-2
clone_size: NA
d_call: NA
cdr3_aa: CASSPTRETDTQYF
cdr3_nt: TGTGCCAGCAGCCCGACTAGGGAAACAGATACGCAGTATTTT

j_call: TRBJ2-5
v_call: TRBV7-2
clone_size: NA
d_call: TRBD2
cdr3_aa: CASSLNGAGAKTYF
cdr3_nt: TGTGCCAGCAGCTTAAATGGAGCGGGGGCAAAGACGTACTTC

j_call: TRBJ2-4
v_call: TRBV5-6
clone_size: NA
d_call: NA
cdr3_aa: CASSLLGGGRERLKNIQYF
cdr3_nt: TGTGCCAGCAGCTTGTTGGGAGGAGGACGGGAACGGCTAAAAAACATTCAGTACTTC

j_call: TRBJ2-3
v_call: TRBV15
clone_size: NA
d_call: NA
cdr3_aa: CDTSRVGGSTDTQYF
cdr3_nt: TGTGACACCAGCAGAGTTGGGGGGAGCACAGATACTCAGTATTTT

j_call: TRBJ2-5
v_call: TRBV28
clone_size: NA
d_call: NA
cdr3_aa: CASSLVGTGETQYF
cdr3_nt: TGTGCCAGCAGTTTGGTAGGGACTGGGGAGACCCAGTACTTC

j_call: TRBJ1-2
v_call: TRBV29-1
clone_size: many
d_call: NA
cdr3_aa: CSVPGKGGYTF
cdr3_nt: TGCAGCGTTCCCGGGAAGGGCGGCTACACCTTC

j_call: TRBJ2-3
v_call: TRBV7-2
clone_size: many
d_call: NA
cdr3_aa: CASRNGQGSQYF
cdr3_nt: TGTGCCAGCAGAAACGGGCAGGGCTCGCAGTATTTT

j_call: TRBJ1-2
v_call: TRBV20-1
clone_size: many
d_call: TRBD1
cdr3_aa: CSARGGGTGDGYTF
cdr3_nt: TGCAGTGCTAGAGGGGGGGGGACAGGGGACGGCTACACCTTC

j_call: TRBJ2-1
v_call: TRBV27
clone_size: many
d_call: NA
cdr3_aa: CASSPDGGSYNEQFF
cdr3_nt: TGTGCCAGCAGTCCCGACGGAGGCTCCTACAATGAGCAGTTCTTC

j_call: TRBJ2-1
v_call: TRBV10-3
clone_size: NA
d_call: NA
cdr3_aa: CAIGSKVAPGKDEQFF
cdr3_nt: TGTGCCATCGGAAGTAAGGTAGCCCCTGGGAAAGATGAGCAGTTCTTC

j_call: TRBJ2-2
v_call: TRBV12-3/TRBV12-4
clone_size: NA
d_call: NA
cdr3_aa: CASSLGILGIGELFF
cdr3_nt: TGTGCCAGCAGTTTAGGGATCCTGGGCATCGGGGAGCTGTTTTTT

j_call: TRBJ1-2
v_call: TRBV27
clone_size: many
d_call: NA
cdr3_aa: CASSLSRDGYYGYTF
cdr3_nt: TGTGCCAGCAGTTTATCGAGGGATGGATACTATGGCTACACCTTC

j_call: TRBJ2-2
v_call: TRBV7-6
clone_size: NA
d_call: NA
cdr3_aa: CASSLGSNANTGELFF
cdr3_nt: TGTGCCAGCAGCTTAGGGTCTAACGCGAACACCGGGGAGCTGTTTTTT

j_call: TRBJ2-3
v_call: TRBV20-1
clone_size: NA
d_call: TRBD1
cdr3_aa: CSARYRGKSTDTQYF
cdr3_nt: TGCAGTGCTCGGTACAGGGGAAAAAGCACAGATACGCAGTATTTT

j_call: TRBJ1-5
v_call: TRBV29-1
clone_size: many
d_call: NA
cdr3_aa: CSVQEHSNQPQHF
cdr3_nt: TGCAGCGTACAGGAGCATAGCAATCAGCCCCAGCATTTT

j_call: TRBJ2-1
v_call: TRBV20-1
clone_size: many
d_call: TRBD2
cdr3_aa: CSASGGGGRNEQFF
cdr3_nt: TGCAGTGCTAGCGGCGGGGGGGGCCGGAATGAGCAGTTCTTC

j_call: TRBJ1-1
v_call: TRBV13
clone_size: NA
d_call: TRBD1
cdr3_aa: CASSPSGTGNTEAFF
cdr3_nt: TGTGCCAGCAGTCCATCCGGGACAGGGAACACTGAAGCTTTCTTT

j_call: TRBJ2-3
v_call: TRBV4-2
clone_size: many
d_call: TRBD2
cdr3_aa: CASSLGTSGGIADTQYF
cdr3_nt: TGTGCCAGCAGCCTGGGGACTAGCGGGGGGATCGCAGATACGCAGTATTTT

j_call: TRBJ2-2
v_call: TRBV4-2
clone_size: few
d_call: NA
cdr3_aa: CASSQKLATGELFF
cdr3_nt: TGTGCCAGCAGCCAAAAGCTAGCAACCGGGGAGCTGTTTTTT

j_call: TRBJ2-3
v_call: TRBV10-3
clone_size: few
d_call: NA
cdr3_aa: CALSKGQDSSTDTQYF
cdr3_nt: TGTGCCCTATCAAAGGGGCAAGACTCTAGCACAGATACGCAGTATTTT

j_call: TRBJ2-3
v_call: TRBV12-3/TRBV12-4
clone_size: NA
d_call: TRBD1
cdr3_aa: CASSQGQRTDTQYF
cdr3_nt: TGTGCCAGCAGTCAGGGACAGCGCACAGATACGCAGTATTTT

j_call: TRBJ1-5
v_call: TRBV27
clone_size: few
d_call: NA
cdr3_aa: CASRAVGGAFNQPQHF
cdr3_nt: TGTGCCAGCAGGGCTGTAGGGGGGGCTTTCAATCAGCCCCAGCATTTT

j_call: TRBJ2-3
v_call: TRBV24-1
clone_size: NA
d_call: NA
cdr3_aa: CATSDWLGGTDTQYF
cdr3_nt: TGTGCCACCAGTGATTGGTTGGGAGGCACAGATACGCAGTATTTT

j_call: TRBJ2-3
v_call: TRBV5-6
clone_size: NA
d_call: TRBD2
cdr3_aa: CASGPQAGGSDTQYF
cdr3_nt: TGTGCCAGCGGACCCCAAGCGGGGGGATCAGATACGCAGTATTTT

j_call: TRBJ1-2
v_call: TRBV20-1
clone_size: many
d_call: NA
cdr3_aa: CSAREGITNYGYTF
cdr3_nt: TGCAGTGCTAGAGAAGGGATAACTAACTATGGCTACACCTTC

j_call: TRBJ1-1
v_call: TRBV2
clone_size: few
d_call: NA
cdr3_aa: CASSVRHLNTEAFF
cdr3_nt: TGTGCCAGCAGTGTCCGACACCTGAACACTGAAGCTTTCTTT

j_call: TRBJ2-5
v_call: TRBV4-3
clone_size: few
d_call: NA
cdr3_aa: CASSRSAKYYQETQYF
cdr3_nt: TGCGCCAGCAGCCGGTCAGCGAAGTATTACCAAGAGACCCAGTACTTC

j_call: TRBJ2-5
v_call: TRBV20-1
clone_size: many
d_call: NA
cdr3_aa: CSARDDLETQYF
cdr3_nt: TGCAGTGCTAGAGATGACCTTGAGACCCAGTACTTC

j_call: TRBJ2-5
v_call: TRBV20-1
clone_size: many
d_call: NA
cdr3_aa: CSAAISGTQYF
cdr3_nt: TGCAGTGCTGCAATTAGTGGGACCCAGTACTTC

j_call: TRBJ1-6
v_call: TRBV20-1
clone_size: NA
d_call: TRBD1
cdr3_aa: CSASKGAWAGSPLHF
cdr3_nt: TGCAGTGCCTCAAAGGGGGCATGGGCTGGTTCACCCCTCCACTTT

j_call: TRBJ2-2
v_call: TRBV7-9
clone_size: NA
d_call: TRBD2
cdr3_aa: CASRLAGGNTGELFF
cdr3_nt: TGTGCCAGCAGACTAGCGGGCGGTAACACCGGGGAGCTGTTTTTT

j_call: TRBJ2-2
v_call: TRBV5-1
clone_size: NA
d_call: TRBD1
cdr3_aa: CASSNGTGDTGELFF
cdr3_nt: TGCGCCAGCAGCAACGGGACAGGAGACACCGGGGAGCTGTTTTTT

j_call: TRBJ1-6
v_call: TRBV29-1
clone_size: few
d_call: TRBD1
cdr3_aa: CSVGQGDNSPLHF
cdr3_nt: TGCAGCGTGGGACAGGGGGATAATTCACCCCTCCACTTT

j_call: TRBJ2-1
v_call: TRBV29-1
clone_size: many
d_call: NA
cdr3_aa: CSVGGRYNEQFF
cdr3_nt: TGCAGCGTGGGGGGCCGGTACAATGAGCAGTTCTTC

j_call: TRBJ2-5
v_call: TRBV20-1
clone_size: many
d_call: NA
cdr3_aa: CSARIRRGGGETQYF
cdr3_nt: TGCAGTGCTAGAATCAGGAGGGGGGGAGGAGAGACCCAGTACTTC

j_call: TRBJ1-1
v_call: TRBV21-1
clone_size: NA
d_call: NA
cdr3_aa: CASSKGGALGAFF
cdr3_nt: TGTGCCAGCAGCAAAGGAGGGGCGCTAGGGGCTTTCTTT

j_call: TRBJ2-3
v_call: TRBV15
clone_size: NA
d_call: NA
cdr3_aa: CATSRDLEGHDTQYF
cdr3_nt: TGTGCCACCAGCAGAGATCTGGAGGGACACGATACGCAGTATTTT